The sample holds many counts of the clone carrying this T cell receptor beta chain. The antigen remains unidentified. From germline, CDR1 is SNHLY and CDR2 FYNNEI. V shed 10 bases, J shed 3 bases, and the junction held 13 bases outside the gene matches. The CDR3 consists of 17 residues. This specimen belongs to a study of identical twins. Points from the study as a whole: Weaker excess twin sharing was seen among beta out-of-frame sequences. Cross-sectional statistical analysis was relied on for the conclusions, without the same donors being followed.

Each CDR3 protein gets one entry after TCRdb re-called the 5' RACE reads with MiXCR. The sample lists roughly 250,000 distinct CDR3 sequences; approximately 7% were seen once. The same data also went into a second study, on yellow fever vaccine responses in identical twins.

Sequencing was done on a sample of memory (CD45RO+) T cells sorted from blood. This chain links TRBV2 with TRBJ2-6; 9 bases are a match to TRBD1. The receptor's source is a woman under 30 in good health. The DNA of the CDR3 is TGTGCCACCATACCGGGACAGGGAAGTAGTGGGGCCAACGTCCTGACTTTC. Its protein product is CATIPGQGSSGANVLTF.